A single sample gave rise to the 10 T cell receptor beta chains below, sequenced in a study of cytomegalovirus exposure and HLA in healthy donors. A multiplex PCR was run with 60 Vbeta primers and 13 Jbeta primers. Sequencing was performed with immunoSEQ multiplex PCR; in TCRdb, only in-frame clones are kept and a portion is missing. The sample lists 150,000 or so clones; approximately 75% were seen once. Sequenced material: PBMCs. The receptor source for this set is a young man in good health and CMV-seronegative.

This clone has only a few counts. The chain couples TRBV15 to TRBJ2-7; TRBD1 aligns across 9 bases. Germline trimming cut 4 bases from V and 2 bases from J; bases unmatched to any gene: 12. Germline V lookup: CDR1 LNHNV, CDR2 YYDKDF (reference sequence). The CDR3 length is 17 residues. This chain's CDR3 is CATSTMLVTGGPYEQYF. The CDR3 DNA reads as TGTGCCACCAGCACCATGCTGGTGACAGGGGGTCCCTACGAGCAGTACTTC.

The chain carries TRBV27 and TRBJ2-1, with TRBD2 matching 13 bases. Germline CDR1 reads MNHEY; CDR2 reads SMNVEV (reference sequence). This CDR3 is built from 15 residues. V lost 3 bases to trimming and J lost 6 bases; unmatched junction nucleotides: 2. The CDR3 spells CASSLGTSGVNEQFF. The CDR3 nucleotides read TGTGCCAGCAGTTTGGGGACTAGCGGGGTCAATGAGCAGTTCTTC.

The chain employs TRBV6-5 and TRBJ2-2, with TRBD1 identical over 7 bases. Trimming at V came to 6 bases and at J to 6 bases, leaving 7 bases not matched to a gene. The CDR3 has 14 residues. CDR1 is MNHEY and CDR2 is SVGAGI in the germline V gene. CDR3 DNA sequence: TGTGCCAGCAGACGCGACAGGGCCTCCGGGGAGCTGTTTTTT. Amino acids: CASRRDRASGELFF.

This rearrangement joins TRBV9 to TRBJ2-4, with 7 bases identical to TRBD1. This CDR3 has 15 amino acids. Germline trimming cut 0 bases from V and 7 bases from J; bases unmatched to any gene: 7. Germline values: CDR1 SGDLS, CDR2 YYNGEE. Written as DNA, the CDR3 is TGTGCCAGCAGCGTAGGACAGGGCCTCCTCAACATTCAGTACTTC. This translates into CASSVGQGLLNIQYF. The full variable domain, with the rest looked up from reference TRBV9 and TRBJ2-4, is DSGVTQTPKHLITATGQRVTLRCSPRSGDLSVYWYQQSLDQGLQFLIQYYNGEERAKGNILERFSAQQFPDLHSELNLSSLELGDSALYFCASSVGQGLLNIQYFGAGTRLSVL.

This clone was counted only a few times. V gene TRBV7-2 combines with J gene TRBJ2-3; D may be TRBD1 (6 bases). This CDR3 comprises 17 residues. Trimming left V 5 bases short and J 2 bases short, with 20 bases between. Germline V gives CDR1 SGHTA, CDR2 FQGNSA. The CDR3 DNA is TGTGCCAGCAGCCCCCGGATACAGGGAATCTCCACAGATACGCAGTATTTT. Translating it yields CASSPRIQGISTDTQYF.

V is TRBV5-1 and J is TRBJ1-4, with D possibly TRBD1 on 6 matching bases. Trimming stripped 4 bases from V and 2 bases from J, with 12 bases between. The CDR3 length is 15 residues. CDR1 is SGHRS and CDR2 is YFSETQ in the germline V gene. The CDR3 DNA reads as TGCGCCAGCAGCGCCAACCAGGGGACTAATGAAAAACTGTTTTTT. Its protein is CASSANQGTNEKLFF.

This chain uses TRBV7-2 with TRBJ2-4; a weak D match, TRBD2 (5 bases). The CDR3 covers 13 residues. The V end lost 1 base, the J end lost 6 bases, and 7 bases lay between the germline ends. Germline V CDR1 and CDR2: SGHTA, FQGNSA. CDR3 sequence (DNA): TGTGCCAGCAGCTTAGGGACTTTAAACATTCAGTACTTC. This translates into CASSLGTLNIQYF.

The chain carries TRBV2 and TRBJ2-5; 7 nucleotides line up with TRBD2. CDR3 size: 16 residues. Germline trimming cut 0 bases from V and 7 bases from J; bases unmatched to any gene: 11. Germline lookup yields CDR1 SNHLY and CDR2 FYNNEI. The CDR3 nucleotides are TGTGCCAGCAGTGAAGCGGGGGGACGCTCGGGAGGGACCCAGTACTTC. This translates into CASSEAGGRSGGTQYF.

The chain recombines TRBV6-6 with TRBJ2-5; 8 bases line up with TRBD1. This CDR3 is 15 amino acids long. Germline values: CDR1 MNHNY, CDR2 SVGAGI (reference sequence). Trimming at V came to 5 bases and at J to 5 bases, leaving 10 bases not matched to a gene. The CDR3, as DNA: TGTGCCAGCAGTACCCAACAGGGGGTGGGTGAGACCCAGTACTTC. Translation: CASSTQQGVGETQYF.

This sequence joins TRBV4-1 and TRBJ1-6, with TRBD1 identical over 8 bases. V lost 2 bases to trimming and J lost 8 bases; unmatched junction nucleotides: 5. This CDR3 spans 15 amino acids. The V gene's germline CDR1 is MGHRA and CDR2 YSYEKL. DNA for the CDR3: TGCGCCAGCAGCCAACAGGGGGCCAGGGATTCACCCCTCCACTTT. It specifies CASSQQGARDSPLHF.